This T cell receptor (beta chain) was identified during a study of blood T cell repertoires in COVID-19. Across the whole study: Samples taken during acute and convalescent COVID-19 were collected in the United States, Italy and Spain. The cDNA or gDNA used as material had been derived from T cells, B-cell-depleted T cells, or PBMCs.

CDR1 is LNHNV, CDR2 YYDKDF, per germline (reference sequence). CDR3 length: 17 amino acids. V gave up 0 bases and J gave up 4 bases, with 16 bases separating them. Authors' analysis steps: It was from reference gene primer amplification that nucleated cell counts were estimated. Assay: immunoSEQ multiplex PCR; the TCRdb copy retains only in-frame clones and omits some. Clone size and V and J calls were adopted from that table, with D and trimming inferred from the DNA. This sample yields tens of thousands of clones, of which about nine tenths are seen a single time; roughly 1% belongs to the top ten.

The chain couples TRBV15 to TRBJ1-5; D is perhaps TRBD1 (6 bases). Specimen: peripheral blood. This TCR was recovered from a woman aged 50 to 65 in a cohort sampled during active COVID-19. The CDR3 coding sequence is TGTGCCACCAGCAGAGATAGGCAGACAGGATTAAATCAGCCCCAGCATTTT. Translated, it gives CATSRDRQTGLNQPQHF.